This TCR beta chain was identified during a study of blood T cell repertoires in COVID-19. Only one count was recorded for this clone. How the authors handled the data: Reference gene primer amplification gave nucleated cell count estimates. Only in-frame clones appear in the TCRdb table, and some are missing; sequencing was by immunoSEQ multiplex PCR. V and J calls plus clone size are reproduced from that table; the DNA served to infer D and trimming. Of roughly 150,000 clones in the sample, about 92% are singletons; the top ten hold under 2%. The germline gives CDR1 SGHAT, CDR2 FQNNGV. This CDR3 is built from 14 residues. V was clipped by 1 base and J by 6 bases; unmatched bases: 5.

This sequence was found in a woman aged 60-75 years with COVID-19, enrolled during active disease. Sequencing used peripheral blood. The chain joins TRBV11-2 to TRBJ2-7; 8 bases align to TRBD1. CDR3 amino acids: CASSLAQGASEQYF. The CDR3 nucleotides are TGTGCCAGCAGCTTAGCCCAGGGGGCCAGCGAGCAGTACTTC.